This TCR beta chain was recovered during a study of shared clonotypes between healthy human individuals. Broader study findings: A handful of donors had 5% to 6.5% of their naive CD4 clonotypes in common. Unshared clonotypes carried lower generation probabilities than those common to all four donors. Compared with memory subsets, naive subsets generally had larger estimated richness.

Free of recent acute infections or vaccinations, the donors were healthy HIV-negative adults. Regarding this clone: The antigen remains undetermined.

V lost 2 bases and J 2 bases, leaving 14 bases between the germline ends. CDR1 and CDR2 (germline): SGDLS, YYNGEE. CDR3 length equals 15 residues. Some clones are missing from TCRdb's copy, which holds only in-frame ones; the method was immunoSEQ multiplex PCR. The table lists 900,000 to 1,200,000 clones, roughly 74% of them singletons. Sequencing was performed on memory CD4+ T cells from PBMCs. Subset: CD45RA-negative fraction. The chain uses TRBV9 and TRBJ2-7; the D call may be TRBD1 or TRBD2 (6 bases each). This clonotype originated in a man between 18 and 29 years old in good health. Some clones in this sample may be carry-over from other donors' samples. The CDR3 DNA follows: TGTGCCAGCAGCGTGGCCCAGGGGAGGACCTACGAGCAGTACTTC. This sequence encodes CASSVAQGRTYEQYF.